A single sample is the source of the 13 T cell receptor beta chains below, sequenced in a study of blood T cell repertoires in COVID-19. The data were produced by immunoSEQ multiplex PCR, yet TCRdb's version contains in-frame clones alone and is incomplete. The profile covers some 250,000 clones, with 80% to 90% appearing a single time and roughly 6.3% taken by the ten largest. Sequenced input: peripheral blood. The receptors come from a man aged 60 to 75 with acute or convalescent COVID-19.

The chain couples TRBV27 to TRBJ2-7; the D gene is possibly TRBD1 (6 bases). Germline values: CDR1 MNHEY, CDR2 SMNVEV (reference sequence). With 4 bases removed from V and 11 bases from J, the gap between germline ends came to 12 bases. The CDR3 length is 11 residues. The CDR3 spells CASSYTGLEYF. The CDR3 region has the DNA TGTGCCAGCAGTTATACAGGGTTGGAGTACTTC.

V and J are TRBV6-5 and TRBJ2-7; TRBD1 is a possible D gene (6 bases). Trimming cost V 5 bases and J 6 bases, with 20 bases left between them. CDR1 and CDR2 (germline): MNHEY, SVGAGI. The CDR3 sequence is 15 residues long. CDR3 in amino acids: CASSPDSLGVGEQYF. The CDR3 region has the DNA TGTGCCAGCAGTCCGGACAGCCTTGGGGTAGGCGAGCAGTACTTC.

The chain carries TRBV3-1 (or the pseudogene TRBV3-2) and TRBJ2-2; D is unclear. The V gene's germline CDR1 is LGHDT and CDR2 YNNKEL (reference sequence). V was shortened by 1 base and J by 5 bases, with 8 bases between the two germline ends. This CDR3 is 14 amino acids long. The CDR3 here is CASSQAPQTGELFF. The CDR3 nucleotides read TGTGCCAGCAGCCAAGCTCCTCAGACCGGGGAGCTGTTTTTT.

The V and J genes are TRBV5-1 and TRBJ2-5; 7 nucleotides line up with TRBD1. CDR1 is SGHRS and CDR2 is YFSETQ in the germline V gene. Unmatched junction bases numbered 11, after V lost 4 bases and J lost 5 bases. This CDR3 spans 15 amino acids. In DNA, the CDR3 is TGCGCCAGCAGCCGGGACAGTCGTACAGGCGAGACCCAGTACTTC. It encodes CASSRDSRTGETQYF.

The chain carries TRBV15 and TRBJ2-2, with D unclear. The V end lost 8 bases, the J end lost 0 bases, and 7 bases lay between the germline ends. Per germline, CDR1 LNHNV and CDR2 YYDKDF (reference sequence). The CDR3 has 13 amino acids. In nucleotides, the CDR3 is TGTGCCACCTCAGAACCGAACACCGGGGAGCTGTTTTTT. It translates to CATSEPNTGELFF.

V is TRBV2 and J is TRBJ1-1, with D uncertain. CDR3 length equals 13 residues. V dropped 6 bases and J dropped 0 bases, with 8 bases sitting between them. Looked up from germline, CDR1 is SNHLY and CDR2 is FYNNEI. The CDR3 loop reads CASSVTMNTEAFF. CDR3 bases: TGTGCCAGCAGCGTTACTATGAACACTGAAGCTTTCTTT.

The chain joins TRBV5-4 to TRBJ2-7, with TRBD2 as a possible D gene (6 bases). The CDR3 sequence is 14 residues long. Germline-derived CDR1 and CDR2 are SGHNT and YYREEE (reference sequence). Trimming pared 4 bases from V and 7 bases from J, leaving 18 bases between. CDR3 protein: CASSLMGGVREQYF. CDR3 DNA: TGTGCCAGCAGCCTAATGGGGGGAGTGCGGGAGCAGTACTTC.

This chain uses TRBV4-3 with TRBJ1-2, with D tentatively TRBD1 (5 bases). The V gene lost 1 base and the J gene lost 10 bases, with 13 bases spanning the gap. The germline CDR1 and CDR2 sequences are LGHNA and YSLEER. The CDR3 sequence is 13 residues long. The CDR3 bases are TGCGCCAGCAGCCAAGTCCCCGGGACTCCCTACACCTTC. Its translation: CASSQVPGTPYTF.

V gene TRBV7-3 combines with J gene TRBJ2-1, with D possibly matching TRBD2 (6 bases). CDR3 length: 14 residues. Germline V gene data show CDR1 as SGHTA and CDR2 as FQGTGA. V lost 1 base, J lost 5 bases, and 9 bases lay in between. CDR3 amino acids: CASSLNGLNNEQFF. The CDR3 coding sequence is TGTGCCAGCAGCTTAAACGGACTAAACAATGAGCAGTTCTTC.

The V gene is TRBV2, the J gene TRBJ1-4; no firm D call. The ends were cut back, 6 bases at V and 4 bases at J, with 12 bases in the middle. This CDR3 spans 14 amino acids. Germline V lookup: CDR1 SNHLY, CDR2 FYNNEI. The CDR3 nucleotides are TGTGCCAGCAGGGAAACAGAATTTAATGAAAAACTGTTTTTT. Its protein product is CASRETEFNEKLFF.

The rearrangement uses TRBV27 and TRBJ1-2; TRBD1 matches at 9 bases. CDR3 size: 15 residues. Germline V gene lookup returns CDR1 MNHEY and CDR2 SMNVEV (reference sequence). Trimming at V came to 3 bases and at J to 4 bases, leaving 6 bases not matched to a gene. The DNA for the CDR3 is TGTGCCAGCAGTTTCCGGACAGGGGCACGCTATGGCTACACCTTC. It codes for CASSFRTGARYGYTF.

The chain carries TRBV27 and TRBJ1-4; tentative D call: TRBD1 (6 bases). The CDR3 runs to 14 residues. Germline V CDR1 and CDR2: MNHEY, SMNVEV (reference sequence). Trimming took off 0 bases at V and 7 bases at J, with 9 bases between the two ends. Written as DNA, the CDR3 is TGTGCCAGCAGTTTATCAGGGGGGGGTGAAAAACTGTTTTTT. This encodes CASSLSGGGEKLFF.

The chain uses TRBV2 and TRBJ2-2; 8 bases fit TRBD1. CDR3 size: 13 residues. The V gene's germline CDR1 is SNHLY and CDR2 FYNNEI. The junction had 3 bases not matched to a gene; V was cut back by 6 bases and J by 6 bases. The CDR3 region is CASRDRAPGELFF. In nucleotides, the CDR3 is TGTGCCAGCAGGGACAGGGCCCCCGGGGAGCTGTTTTTT.